The T cell receptor (beta chain) under discussion was sequenced for a study of cytomegalovirus exposure and HLA in healthy donors. V lost 6 bases and J lost 6, with 8 bases in between. Germline-derived CDR1 and CDR2 are SNHLY and FYNNEI. The CDR3 sequence is 11 residues long. Here immunoSEQ multiplex PCR was the method, and the copy in TCRdb shows in-frame clones only, minus some. Of about 250,000 clones in the sample, more than 75% were seen once. Material: PBMCs. The TCR comes from a man younger than 35 in good health and CMV-seropositive. The rearrangement joins TRBV2 to TRBJ1-1; no definite D call. The CDR3 protein is CASRRVPEAFF. The CDR3 DNA is TGTGCCAGCAGGAGGGTGCCTGAAGCTTTCTTT.